These T cell receptor beta chains were read from a single sample in a study of T cells after posttransplantation cyclophosphamide. Assay used: immunoSEQ multiplex PCR; TCRdb lists only in-frame clones, some missing. The sample yields 45,000 to 65,000 clones, approximately 94% seen once. The sequenced sample consisted of PBMCs. The receptors were sampled from a woman in her twenties or thirties in good health and a related stem cell transplant donor. The CDR3 runs from the conserved cysteine through the conserved F or W. Fields, in order: D gene, J gene, V gene, clone size, CDR3 DNA, CDR3 protein. D genes are given only for firm matches. The size field is filled for only some rows; it gives once, few, many or a size class.

>NA|TRBJ2-5|TRBV27|NA
TGTGCCAGCAGTTTAAATCTGAGCCCTGGTTCGGGAGAGACCCAGTACTTC
CASSLNLSPGSGETQYF
>TRBD1|TRBJ1-2|TRBV4-1|NA
TGCGCCAGCAGCCAAGGCCTAGCACAGGGGAACTATGGCTACACCTTC
CASSQGLAQGNYGYTF
>TRBD2|TRBJ2-3|TRBV6-4|NA
TGTGCCAGCGTAAACCTAGCGGGGGGGAATCCTAGCACAGATACGCAGTATTTT
CASVNLAGGNPSTDTQYF
>NA|TRBJ2-5|TRBV7-2|NA
TGTGCCAGCAGCCTAATGGGGGCGGGAGAGACCCAGTACTTC
CASSLMGAGETQYF
>NA|TRBJ1-6|TRBV7-2|NA
TGTGCCAGCAGCTTTCAGGGGAAGGATTCACCCCTCCACTTT
CASSFQGKDSPLHF
>TRBD1|TRBJ1-2|TRBV18|NA
TGTGCCAGCTCATCCGGGACAGGTGACTATGGCTACACCTTC
CASSSGTGDYGYTF
>NA|TRBJ2-1|TRBV5-4|NA
TGTGCCAGCAGCTTGGAGGCGGCTAGCGTACGTGAGCAGTTCTTC
CASSLEAASVREQFF
>NA|TRBJ2-7|TRBV6-4|NA
TGTGCCAGCAGTGACGGCGGCTACGAGCAGTACTTC
CASSDGGYEQYF
>NA|TRBJ2-1|TRBV19|NA
TGTGCCAGTAGCCATACAGGATTCGATGAGCAGTTCTTC
CASSHTGFDEQFF
>TRBD1|TRBJ1-3|TRBV7-3|NA
TGTGCCAGCAGCAACTACGGACAGGGCGTTTCTGGAAACACCATATATTTT
CASSNYGQGVSGNTIYF
>NA|TRBJ1-1|TRBV18|NA
TGTGCCAGCTCACCTAGGACAGTCGTGAACACTGAAGCTTTCTTT
CASSPRTVVNTEAFF
>TRBD1|TRBJ2-7|TRBV6-5|few
TGTGCCAGCAGTTACCGCGGACAGGGTACCTACGAGCAGTACTTC
CASSYRGQGTYEQYF
>TRBD1|TRBJ1-4|TRBV11-2|NA
TGTGCCAGCAGCTTAGCCAGGGGGCCTAATGAAAAACTGTTTTTT
CASSLARGPNEKLFF
>TRBD1|TRBJ1-5|TRBV7-9|NA
TGTGCCAGCAGCTTAGGACGGGACAGCGGATATAGCAATCAGCCCCAGCATTTT
CASSLGRDSGYSNQPQHF
>TRBD1|TRBJ1-6|TRBV2|NA
TGTGCCAGCAGTGAAGCGCACGGGACAGTTAATTCACCCCTCCACTTT
CASSEAHGTVNSPLHF
>NA|TRBJ2-2|TRBV6-5|few
TGTGCCAGCAGCCAGACTAGGGACGGGGAGCTGTTTTTT
CASSQTRDGELFF
>NA|TRBJ1-5|TRBV6-1|NA
TGTGCCAGCAGTGAACGGACAGCCGCTGAGCAGCCCCAGCATTTT
CASSERTAAEQPQHF
>NA|TRBJ2-7|TRBV19|NA
TGTGCCAGTAGTATAGAGGACAGATTCGAGCAGTACTTC
CASSIEDRFEQYF
>NA|TRBJ2-1|TRBV7-2|NA
TGTGCCAGCAGCTTACGGCGTGGAGGGTACAAGGATGAGCAGTTCTTC
CASSLRRGGYKDEQFF
>NA|TRBJ2-1|TRBV6-1|NA
TGTGCCAGCAGTGAAGGCGGCGTCTCCTACAATGAGCAGTTCTTC
CASSEGGVSYNEQFF
>NA|TRBJ1-2|TRBV5-4|NA
TGTGCCAGCAGCTTGGCGGCAGGCGGGGGCTACACCTTC
CASSLAAGGGYTF
>NA|TRBJ2-7|TRBV19|NA
TGTGCCAGTAGTATAGATTTTACGGGCGAGCAGTACTTC
CASSIDFTGEQYF
>TRBD1|TRBJ2-7|TRBV6-5|NA
TGTGCCAGCAGTCTCACAGGGGTCTCCTACGAGCAGTACTTC
CASSLTGVSYEQYF
>NA|TRBJ2-3|TRBV7-6|once
TGTGCCAGCAGCATCAGGGGTGGGGGGGGGACAGATACGCAGTATTTT
CASSIRGGGGTDTQYF
>TRBD1|TRBJ1-2|TRBV19|few
TGTGCCAGTAGTATAGAGGCGGGACAGGGAGACGGTGGCTACACCTTC
CASSIEAGQGDGGYTF
>TRBD1|TRBJ2-7|TRBV29-1|NA
TGCAGCGTTGCGGGACAGTACTACGAGCAGTACTTC
CSVAGQYYEQYF
>TRBD2|TRBJ2-3|TRBV6-1|NA
TGTGCCAGCAGTGAGGCTAGCGGGGGGTCAAGGGATACGCAGTATTTT
CASSEASGGSRDTQYF
>NA|TRBJ2-7|TRBV5-1|NA
TGCGCCAGCAGCTTGGGGGCGGGTACTCCCTACGAGCAGTACTTC
CASSLGAGTPYEQYF
>TRBD2|TRBJ2-3|TRBV2|NA
TGTGCCAGCAGCGCCATCCTACTAGCGGGGGGCCCAGATACGCAGTATTTT
CASSAILLAGGPDTQYF
>NA|TRBJ1-6|TRBV4-2|few
TGTGCCAGCAGCATGTACGGTGGAACGGGTTCACCCCTCCACTTT
CASSMYGGTGSPLHF
>TRBD1|TRBJ1-1|TRBV19|NA
TGTGCCAGTAGTGCACAGACAGGGGGAATGGCTTTCTTT
CASSAQTGGMAFF